Following are 30 T cell receptor beta chains from one sample sequenced in a study of Graves' ophthalmopathy and Graves' hyperthyroidism. RNA transcripts were the template, and TCR beta CDR3 regions were amplified from them. Amplification began with first-round RT-PCR using HTBI primers, then second-round multiplex PCR was performed. Via MiXCR, TCRdb re-called the multiplex PCR reads, giving one row per CDR3 protein. The table has 650,000 to 800,000 distinct CDR3 sequences, about 41% seen once. The sequencing input was peripheral blood. All receptors derive from an adult man with Graves' ophthalmopathy.

Concerning this clonotype: At one end the junction does not follow the germline gene, possibly because of a read error. The gene calls are TRBV5-1 and TRBJ1-5; D not resolved. Germline loops: CDR1 SGHRS, CDR2 YFSETQ. This CDR3 is 15 amino acids long. The CDR3 bases are TGCGCCAGCAGCTCGGGTGGGAGTAGCAATAAGCCCCAGCATTTT. It translates to CASSSGGSSNKPQHF.

Concerning this clonotype itself: Mismatch with germline at one junction end may stem from a read error. The V and J genes are TRBV7-3 and TRBJ2-7, with TRBD2 as a possible D gene (5 bases). Germline-derived CDR1 and CDR2 are SGHTA and FQGTGA. The length of the CDR3 is 14 residues. CDR3 residues: CASSLGGGSYEQHF. The DNA of the CDR3 is TGTGCCAGCAGCTTAGGAGGAGGCTCCTACGAGCAGCACTTC.

This clonotype was seen only a few times. The V gene is TRBV7-9, the J gene TRBJ2-2; 11 positions match TRBD2. CDR1 and CDR2 from the germline V gene are SEHNR and FQNEAQ (reference sequence). V shed 1 base, J shed 0 bases, and the junction held 4 bases outside the gene matches. The CDR3 contains 18 residues. The CDR3 region is CASSLVLAGGTNTGELFF. The CDR3 DNA is TGTGCCAGCAGCTTAGTTCTAGCGGGAGGCACGAACACCGGGGAGCTGTTTTTT.

There are many counts of this clonotype. The gene calls are TRBV11-2 and TRBJ2-5; D uncertain. Trimming left V 1 base short and J 5 bases short, with 17 bases between. Germline CDR1 is SGHAT and CDR2 is FQNNGV. The CDR3 consists of 16 residues. The CDR3 region is CASSLGVLGPKETQYF. CDR3 DNA: TGTGCCAGCAGCTTAGGGGTTCTGGGTCCGAAGGAGACCCAGTACTTC.

The genes are TRBV2 and TRBJ1-4; D remains unclear. The germline gives CDR1 SNHLY, CDR2 FYNNEI. The CDR3 extends over 12 amino acids. The V end lost 7 bases, the J end lost 8 bases, and 11 bases lay between the germline ends. Written as DNA, the CDR3 is TGTGCCAGCAACACCAAAAAAGAAAAACTGTTTTTT. Translation: CASNTKKEKLFF.

In its sample, this clonotype was seen a few times. The chain joins TRBV11-1 to TRBJ1-1; D remains ambiguous. In germline, CDR1 is SGHAT, CDR2 FQDESV (reference sequence). The CDR3 sequence is 14 residues long. V was shortened by 6 bases and J by 1 base, with 12 bases between the two germline ends. The CDR3 bases are TGTGCCAGCAGAGGTGGAGGTTGGAACACTGAAGCTTTCTTT. Translated, it gives CASRGGGWNTEAFF.

V usage is TRBV25-1 and J usage is TRBJ1-4, with D maybe TRBD1 (5 bases). Deletions cut 4 bases from V and 4 bases from J, with 13 bases between. This CDR3 has 15 amino acids. The germline CDR1 and CDR2 sequences are MGHDK and SYGVNS. In DNA form, the CDR3 reads TGTGCCAGCAGTGCTCCAACAGGCGGTAATGAAAAACTGTTTTTT. Protein sequence: CASSAPTGGNEKLFF. The entire variable domain, with the rest obtained from reference TRBV25-1 and TRBJ1-4, is as follows: EADIYQTPRYLVIGTGKKITLECSQTMGHDKMYWYQQDPGMELHLIHYSYGVNSTEKGDLSSESTVSRIRTEHFPLTLESARPSHTSQYLCASSAPTGGNEKLFFGSGTQLSVL.

This chain links TRBV7-3 with TRBJ1-2; 9 nucleotides agree with TRBD1. Unmatched junction bases numbered 5, after V lost 2 bases and J lost 4 bases. The germline V gene has CDR1 SGHTA and CDR2 FQGTGA. The CDR3 is made up of 15 amino acids. The CDR3 protein is CASSLATGGSYGYTF. CDR3 bases: TGTGCCAGCAGCTTAGCGACAGGGGGGAGCTATGGCTACACCTTC.

This clonotype was seen ten or more times. At one of its ends the junction is not consistent with the germline gene, which may arise from a read error. This chain uses TRBV10-3 with TRBJ1-6; possible D gene TRBD1, 6 bases. This CDR3 is built from 15 residues. Germline loops: CDR1 ENHRY, CDR2 SYGVKD. The CDR3 reads CASSSPDSLNSPLHF. The CDR3, as DNA: TGTGCCAGCAGTTCCCCGGACAGCCTTAATTCACCCCTCCACTTT.

This clonotype was seen only a few times. The rearrangement links TRBV6-6 to TRBJ2-7; D gene uncertain. The ends were cut back, 6 bases at V and 2 bases at J, with 14 bases in the middle. The CDR3 is 14 residues long. Per the germline V gene, CDR1 is MNHNY and CDR2 is SVGAGI (reference sequence). The DNA of the CDR3 is TGTGCCAGCAGAAACGCTTGGGCTCCCTACGAGCAGTACTTC. It translates to CASRNAWAPYEQYF.

The gene calls are TRBV6-5 and TRBJ2-2; 12 nucleotides match TRBD2. The V segment lost 5 bases and the J segment 1 base; nucleotides outside the gene matches: 5. The CDR3 contains 17 residues. CDR1 MNHEY and CDR2 SVGAGI come from the germline V gene. This CDR3 is CASSLTSGGLNTGELFF. The CDR3 DNA follows: TGTGCCAGCAGTCTGACTAGCGGGGGATTGAACACCGGGGAGCTGTTTTTT.

At least ten counts were recorded for this clonotype. The chain carries TRBV9 and TRBJ1-6; 8 positions match TRBD1. The J segment lost 7 bases and the V segment lost 0 bases, leaving 3 bases of the junction unmatched. Germline CDR1 reads SGDLS; CDR2 reads YYNGEE. The CDR3 sequence is 15 residues long. The chain's CDR3 is CASSVDHRGNSPLHF. CDR3 bases: TGTGCCAGCAGCGTAGATCACAGGGGGAATTCACCCCTCCACTTT.

The chain employs TRBV29-1 and TRBJ1-1; D is perhaps TRBD1 (5 bases). The CDR3 covers 14 residues. CDR1 is SQVTM and CDR2 is ANQGSEA in the germline V gene. Trimming left V 6 bases short and J 3 bases short, with 17 bases between. The CDR3 region is CSVYEQLGDTEAFF. The CDR3 DNA reads TGCAGCGTATACGAACAGTTGGGGGACACTGAAGCTTTCTTT.

This chain uses TRBV29-1 with TRBJ1-6; D is possibly TRBD1 (5 bases). The CDR3 has 14 amino acids. Germline V gene sequence: CDR1 SQVTM, CDR2 ANQGSEA. Trimming took 5 bases from V and 10 from J, leaving 18 bases between them. Here the CDR3 DNA reads TGCAGCGTTATTAACCAGGGAGGAAAGTCACCCCTCCACTTT. Residues: CSVINQGGKSPLHF.

As for this clonotype: As the CDR3 is not closed by the conserved phenylalanine or tryptophan, this likely results from a read error. This chain uses TRBV20-1 with TRBJ2-5; D call uncertain. With 6 bases removed from V and 1 base from J, the gap between germline ends came to 12 bases. This CDR3 has 13 amino acids. Germline V gene data show CDR1 as DFQATT and CDR2 as SNEGSKA (reference sequence). Here the CDR3 DNA reads TGCAGTGCGCAGAGCACGGTCCAAGAGACCCAGTACGTC. This sequence encodes CSAQSTVQETQYV.

Many counts were recorded for this clonotype. The V call is TRBV5-4, the J call TRBJ2-5; D might be TRBD2 (6 bases). Germline V gives CDR1 SGHNT, CDR2 YYREEE (reference sequence). V lost 4 bases to trimming and J lost 2 bases, with 15 bases between them. This CDR3 contains 15 residues. This CDR3 reads CASSTGGAAQETQYF. The CDR3 nucleotides are TGTGCCAGCAGCACAGGCGGGGCAGCGCAAGAGACCCAGTACTTC.

The sample holds many counts of this clonotype. The chain joins TRBV25-1 to TRBJ1-2; possibly TRBD1 for D (5 bases). The CDR3 has 12 residues. Trimming stripped 3 bases from V and 6 bases from J, with 8 bases between. From germline, CDR1 is MGHDK and CDR2 SYGVNS. The CDR3 is CASSDGDHGYTF. DNA of the CDR3: TGTGCCAGCAGTGATGGGGACCATGGCTACACCTTC.

This CDR3 is CASSLVGTEDNVLTF. The CDR3 region has the DNA TGTGCCAGCAGCTTAGTCGGGACGGAGGATAACGTCCTGACTTTC. The rearrangement uses TRBV7-9 and TRBJ2-6; the D gene could be TRBD1 or TRBD2 (5 bases each). The CDR3 covers 15 residues. With 1 base removed from V and 10 bases from J, the gap between germline ends came to 14 bases. Looked up from germline, CDR1 is SEHNR and CDR2 is FQNEAQ (reference sequence).

The chain links TRBV30 to TRBJ2-7, with a tentative D call TRBD1 (5 bases). Trimming stripped 4 bases from V and 5 bases from J, with 9 bases between. Germline-derived CDR1 and CDR2 are GTSNPN and SVGIG (reference sequence). The length of the CDR3 is 11 residues. CDR3 DNA sequence: TGTGCCTGGACGGACACGGACGAGCAGTACTTC. Translation: CAWTDTDEQYF.

This clonotype was observed many times. The genes are TRBV7-2 and TRBJ1-1, with unresolved D. Germline V gene sequence: CDR1 SGHTA, CDR2 FQGNSA. With 5 bases removed from V and 0 bases from J, the gap between germline ends came to 13 bases. There are 15 residues in the CDR3. CDR3 amino acids: CASSPRRGLNTEAFF. The CDR3 region has the DNA TGTGCCAGCAGCCCCCGACGAGGCCTGAACACTGAAGCTTTCTTT.

The chain combines TRBV24-1 with TRBJ2-5, with a weak D call TRBD2 (7 bases). CDR3 length: 12 residues. V gave up 9 bases and J gave up 6 bases, with 13 bases separating them. Germline V gene sequence: CDR1 KGHDR, CDR2 SFDVKD. The CDR3 here is CATGGGGKTQYF. In DNA form, the CDR3 reads TGTGCCACCGGCGGGGGCGGTAAGACCCAGTACTTC.

The genes are TRBV20-1 and TRBJ1-3; D possibly corresponds to TRBD1 (6 bases). Trimming left V 5 bases short and J 3 bases short, with 14 bases between. This CDR3 comprises 14 residues. Germline V gene lookup returns CDR1 DFQATT and CDR2 SNEGSKA (reference sequence). Here the CDR3 DNA reads TGCAGTGCTTCTAGGGGGGGAAGTGGAAACACCATATATTTT. The encoded protein is CSASRGGSGNTIYF.

The CDR3 region has the DNA TGTGCCAGCAGCTACGGGGACAGGGGCCAGACCCAGTACTTC. The encoded protein is CASSYGDRGQTQYF. The chain joins TRBV11-2 to TRBJ2-5; 10 positions match TRBD1. Germline CDR1 reads SGHAT; CDR2 reads FQNNGV. V trimming: 4 bases; J trimming: 6 bases; junction bases outside the gene matches: 5. This CDR3 has 14 residues.

This clonotype was recorded at least ten times. The rearrangement uses TRBV9 and TRBJ2-2, with no clear D. The CDR3 is 15 residues long. Trimming shortened V by 0 bases and J by 4 bases, and 10 bases separated the two germline ends. In germline, CDR1 is SGDLS, CDR2 YYNGEE. In nucleotides, the CDR3 is TGTGCCAGCAGCGTAGTTCCAGCGCCCACCGGGGAGCTGTTTTTT. Its translation is CASSVVPAPTGELFF.

The V gene is TRBV12-5, the J gene TRBJ1-3, with TRBD1 identical over 8 bases. CDR1 is LGHNT and CDR2 is FRNRAP in the germline V gene. J lost 0 bases, V lost 6 bases, and 1 base had no gene match. The CDR3 spans 14 residues. The CDR3 coding sequence is TGTGCTAGTGGAACAGGGGGCTCTGGAAACACCATATATTTT. Translation gives CASGTGGSGNTIYF.

This clonotype was seen ten or more times. The rearrangement joins TRBV20-1 to TRBJ2-7; 8 positions match TRBD2. The CDR3 contains 14 residues. With V trimmed by 6 bases and J by 5 bases, 12 bases remained unmatched. Germline V gives CDR1 DFQATT, CDR2 SNEGSKA (reference sequence). In nucleotides, the CDR3 is TGCAGTGCCTTAGACGAATGGACTAGCAACGAGCAGTACTTC. Residues: CSALDEWTSNEQYF.

The genes are TRBV29-1 and TRBJ1-1; TRBD1 aligns across 7 bases. CDR1 is SQVTM, CDR2 ANQGSEA, per germline. The trim removed 4 bases at V and 5 bases at J, leaving 10 bases unmatched. The CDR3 length is 14 residues. This chain's CDR3 is CSVVVRGLGTEAFF. In nucleotides, the CDR3 is TGCAGCGTTGTAGTGAGGGGGCTGGGGACTGAAGCTTTCTTT.

In its sample, this clonotype was seen once. V and J are TRBV29-1 and TRBJ1-5; maybe TRBD1 (6 bases). The CDR3 loop spans 13 amino acids. In germline, CDR1 is SQVTM, CDR2 ANQGSEA. The ends were cut back, 5 bases at V and 11 bases at J, with 19 bases in the middle. In nucleotides, the CDR3 is TGCAGCGTTAGACAGGAGATTCAAGAGACCCAGCATTTT. Its protein product is CSVRQEIQETQHF.

In its sample, this clonotype was seen many times. This chain joins TRBV28 and TRBJ1-5, with D tentatively TRBD1 (6 bases). V shed 6 bases and J shed 0 bases, with 6 bases lying between them. The length of the CDR3 is 13 residues. CDR1 and CDR2 from the germline V gene are MDHEN and SYDVKM. CDR3 amino acids: CASRTGSNQPQHF. The DNA for the CDR3 is TGTGCCAGCAGGACAGGTAGCAATCAGCCCCAGCATTTT. Drawing the rest from reference TRBV28 and TRBJ1-5, the complete variable domain is DVKVTQSSRYLVKRTGEKVFLECVQDMDHENMFWYRQDPGLGLRLIYFSYDVKMKEKGDIPEGYSVSREKKERFSLILESASTNQTSMYLCASRTGSNQPQHFGDGTRLSIL.

Comments on this clonotype: One base away lies a much larger clone, so this may be a sequencing read error. The V gene is TRBV12-3 or TRBV12-4, the J gene TRBJ1-1, with D perhaps matching TRBD1 (5 bases). CDR3 length: 17 residues. V dropped 5 bases and J dropped 0 bases, with 19 bases sitting between them. The DNA of the CDR3 is TGTGCCAGCAGTACCCTGCTTACAGGTGTGGTGAACACTGAAGCTTTCTTT. As protein: CASSTLLTGVVNTEAFF.